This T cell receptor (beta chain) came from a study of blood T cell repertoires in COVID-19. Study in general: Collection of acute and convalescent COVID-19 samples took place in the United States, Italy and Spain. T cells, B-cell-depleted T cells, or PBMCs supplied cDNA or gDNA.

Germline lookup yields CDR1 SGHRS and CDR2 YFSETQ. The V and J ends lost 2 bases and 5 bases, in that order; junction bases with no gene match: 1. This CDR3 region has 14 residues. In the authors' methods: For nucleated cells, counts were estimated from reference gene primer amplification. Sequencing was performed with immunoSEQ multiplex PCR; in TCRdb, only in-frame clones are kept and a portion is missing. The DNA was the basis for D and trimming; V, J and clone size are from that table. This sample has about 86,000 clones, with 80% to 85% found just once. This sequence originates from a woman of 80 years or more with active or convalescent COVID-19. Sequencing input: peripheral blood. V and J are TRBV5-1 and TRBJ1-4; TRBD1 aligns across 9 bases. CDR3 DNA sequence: TGCGCCAGCAGCTTTGGGACAGGGAATGAAAAACTGTTTTTT. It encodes CASSFGTGNEKLFF.